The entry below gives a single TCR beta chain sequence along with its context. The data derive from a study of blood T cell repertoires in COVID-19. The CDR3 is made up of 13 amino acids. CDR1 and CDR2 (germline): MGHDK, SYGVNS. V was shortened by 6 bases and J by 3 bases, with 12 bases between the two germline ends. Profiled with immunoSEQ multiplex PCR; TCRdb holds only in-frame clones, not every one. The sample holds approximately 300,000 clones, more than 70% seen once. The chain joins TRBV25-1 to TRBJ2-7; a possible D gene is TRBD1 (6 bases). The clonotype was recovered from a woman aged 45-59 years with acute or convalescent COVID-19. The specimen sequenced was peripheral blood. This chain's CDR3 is CASSRDTLYEQYF. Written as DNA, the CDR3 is TGTGCCAGCAGCCGGGACACCCTCTACGAGCAGTACTTC.